This is a list of T cell receptor beta chains from one sample in a study of post-analysis software for immune sequencing data. MiXCR, applied by TCRdb to the PCR reads, yields one record per CDR3 protein. The sample has 700,000 to 900,000 distinct CDR3 sequences, under 60% seen once. The sample was blood. Every receptor here comes from a girl aged 10-17 years with multiple sclerosis. Both conserved end residues are part of each CDR3. A D gene is named only where the DNA matches it firmly. The listing skips clone size in some rows; elsewhere it reads once, few, many or a size class.

NA 12 NA TRBJ2-7 TRBV20-1 TGCAGTGCTAGAACGCCTCTATACGAGCAGTACTTC CSARTPLYEQYF
TRBD2 14 few TRBJ2-5 TRBV20-1 TGCAGTGCTGTTCTCACTAGCGCATTAGAGACCCAGTACTTC CSAVLTSALETQYF
NA 17 NA TRBJ1-5 TRBV6-2/TRBV6-3 TGTGCCAGCAGTTACATAGGAGGACATTATAGCAATCAGCCCCAGCATTTT CASSYIGGHYSNQPQHF
NA 13 NA TRBJ2-7 TRBV12-3/TRBV12-4 TGTGCCAGCAGTTTGAGATTCCCTTACGAGCAGTACTTC CASSLRFPYEQYF
TRBD2 17 NA TRBJ2-1 TRBV3-1 TGTGCCAGCAGCCAAGAGGTCAGCGGGATCTCCTACAATGAGCAGTTCTTC CASSQEVSGISYNEQFF
NA 15 NA TRBJ2-3 TRBV29-1 TGCAGCGTTGAGGACGTTTCGGGGGCAGACGGAGCAGAGTATTTT CSVEDVSGADGAEYF
TRBD2 14 NA TRBJ2-5 TRBV6-5 TGTGCCAGCAGGGTTCTAAGCGGGAAAGAGACCCAGTACTTC CASRVLSGKETQYF
TRBD1 13 many TRBJ1-2 TRBV27 TGTGCCAGCAGTTTCGGGACAGACTATGGCTACACCTTC CASSFGTDYGYTF
NA 15 NA TRBJ2-7 TRBV12-3/TRBV12-4 TGTACCAGCAGTCCTTTGTCGGGGGGCCTCTACGAGCAGTACTTC CTSSPLSGGLYEQYF
TRBD1 14 NA TRBJ1-2 TRBV18 TGTGCCAGCTCATCTGGCGGGACAGCCTATGGCTACACCTTC CASSSGGTAYGYTF
NA 13 few TRBJ2-1 TRBV30 TGTGCCGTCCTGGGACTCACTAACAATGAGCAGTTCTTC CAVLGLTNNEQFF
TRBD2 16 many TRBJ2-1 TRBV5-1 TGCGCCAGCAGCTTGGAGGGGACTAGCGTCCACAATGAGCAGTTCTTC CASSLEGTSVHNEQFF
NA 14 few TRBJ2-7 TRBV4-3 TGCGCCAGCAGCCTCAGTCAGGCCGCCTACGAGCAGTACTTC CASSLSQAAYEQYF
NA 14 few TRBJ1-2 TRBV6-5 TGTGCCAGCAGTTACGGTTGGCAGAACTATGGCTACACCTTC CASSYGWQNYGYTF
TRBD1 12 NA TRBJ1-4 TRBV12-5 TGTGCTAGCGGGACAGGACCTGAAAAACTGTTTTTT CASGTGPEKLFF
TRBD1 15 NA TRBJ1-2 TRBV7-2 TGTGCCAGCAGCCCCTGGCAGGGGGCGAACTATGGCTACACCTTC CASSPWQGANYGYTF
TRBD2 14 NA TRBJ2-7 TRBV29-1 TGCAGCGGCCTGGGAGGGGAAGGAGGTTACGAGCAGTACTTC CSGLGGEGGYEQYF
NA 13 NA TRBJ2-7 TRBV7-2 TGTGCCAGCAGCTTAGTCAGGGCGGGCGAGCAGTACTTC CASSLVRAGEQYF
TRBD1 11 few TRBJ2-7 TRBV29-1 TGCAACGTGGGGACAGACTACGAGCAGTACTTC CNVGTDYEQYF
NA 13 NA TRBJ2-7 TRBV29-1 TGCAGCGTTGAAGGATCCCCAGGGGTCGAGCAGTACTTC CSVEGSPGVEQYF
TRBD1 15 NA TRBJ2-1 TRBV20-1 TGCAGTGCTGAAACAGGGGGCGTCTCCTACAATGAGCAGTTCTTC CSAETGGVSYNEQFF
NA 14 NA TRBJ1-1 TRBV6-2/TRBV6-3 TGTGCCAGCAGTGAATTAGATTTGAACACTGAAGCTTTCTTT CASSELDLNTEAFF
TRBD1 15 NA TRBJ2-1 TRBV28 TGTGCCAGCAGGCGCGCCGGGACAGGATACAATGAGCAGTTCTTC CASRRAGTGYNEQFF
TRBD1 12 few TRBJ1-2 TRBV29-1 TGCAGCGGCAGACAGGGGAGCTATGGCTACACCTTC CSGRQGSYGYTF
NA 14 few TRBJ2-5 TRBV5-1 TGCGCCAGCAGCTTGGCGGTGGGAGAAGAGACCCAGTACTTC CASSLAVGEETQYF
NA 13 NA TRBJ2-1 TRBV19 TGTGCCAGTAGTAGCTCCCGGTACAATGAGCAGTTCTTC CASSSSRYNEQFF
NA 11 NA TRBJ2-1 TRBV29-1 TGCAGCGTTCAAGACTACAATGAGCAGTTCTTC CSVQDYNEQFF
TRBD2 17 once TRBJ2-1 TRBV7-3 TGTGCCAGCAGCCCATCGGGACTAGCCAGCTCCTACAATGAGCAGTTCTTC CASSPSGLASSYNEQFF
TRBD1 18 few TRBJ2-6 TRBV19 TGTGCCAGTAGTAATCGGGACAGGATGAGCTCTGGGGCCAACGTCCTGACTTTC CASSNRDRMSSGANVLTF
TRBD1 15 few TRBJ1-2 TRBV20-1 TGCAGTGCTAGAACCGGACAGGGTGGGAACTATGGCTACACCTTC CSARTGQGGNYGYTF
NA 12 few TRBJ2-7 TRBV27 TGTGCCAGCAGTTCAGGGGTCCACGAGCAGTACTTC CASSSGVHEQYF
NA 15 few TRBJ1-2 TRBV7-9 TGTGCCAGCAGCGCCAATAATCGTGGGACGATGAGCTACACCTTC CASSANNRGTMSYTF
TRBD1 14 NA TRBJ1-2 TRBV5-1 TGCGCCAGCAGCCTCCGGACAGGGAGCTATGGCTACACCTTC CASSLRTGSYGYTF
NA 13 NA TRBJ2-7 TRBV14 TGTGCCAGCAGCCAAGATCTCTTATACGAGCAGTACTTC CASSQDLLYEQYF
NA 16 NA TRBJ2-1 TRBV5-5 TGTGCCAGCAGCTGGCTAGCGGAGGTCAGGGGCAATGAGCAGTTCTTC CASSWLAEVRGNEQFF
TRBD1 16 few TRBJ2-1 TRBV2 TGTGCCAGCAGCGTACAGGGGGCAAGCTCCTACAATGAGCAGTTCTTC CASSVQGASSYNEQFF
NA 14 NA TRBJ2-7 TRBV7-2 TGTGCCAGCAGCCAAAGGAGGGCTTGGTACGAGCAGTACTTC CASSQRRAWYEQYF
TRBD1 13 NA TRBJ1-2 TRBV29-1 TGCAGCGTTGGGACAGGGGATAGCTATGGCTACACCTTC CSVGTGDSYGYTF
NA 15 NA TRBJ2-4 TRBV7-6 TGTGCCAGCAGCGGAGGGGCTGGTGGCAAAAACATTCAGTACTTC CASSGGAGGKNIQYF
NA 15 NA TRBJ2-5 TRBV20-1 TGCAGTGCTTTCCGGACAGCCGCAACCTCGGGAGCCCAGTACTTC CSAFRTAATSGAQYF
TRBD1 15 few TRBJ1-2 TRBV3-1 TGTGCCAGCAGCCTACCTGGGACAGGGGTATATGGCTACACCTTC CASSLPGTGVYGYTF
NA 14 NA TRBJ2-5 TRBV19 TGTGCCAGTACCTCCGGGCCAAAGAAGGAGACCCAGTACTTC CASTSGPKKETQYF
TRBD2 16 NA TRBJ2-7 TRBV12-3/TRBV12-4 TGTGCCAGCAGTCTCCGGACTAGCGGGGCATCCTACGAGCAGTACTTC CASSLRTSGASYEQYF
NA 15 few TRBJ1-4 TRBV6-2/TRBV6-3 TGTGCCAGCAGTTACCAGGCGACGGATAATGAAAAACTGTTTTTT CASSYQATDNEKLFF
NA 13 NA TRBJ2-5 TRBV20-1 TGCAGTGCTAGAGATCCCCGGACTCAAACGCAGTACTTC CSARDPRTQTQYF
TRBD2 17 few TRBJ2-1 TRBV5-1 TGCGCCAGCAGCTCAACGCCCCTAGCGGGGACGACCGGTGAGCAGTTCTTC CASSSTPLAGTTGEQFF
NA 12 NA TRBJ1-6 TRBV12-3/TRBV12-4 TGTGCCAGCAGTTTGAAGAATTCACCCCTCCACTTT CASSLKNSPLHF
NA 16 NA TRBJ2-1 TRBV9 TGTGCCAGCAGCGTAGAACAAGTACCCTCCTACAATGAGCAGTTCTTC CASSVEQVPSYNEQFF
NA 14 NA TRBJ2-1 TRBV20-1 TGCAGTGCCCCTCCTCCGCCGTCCTACAATGAGCAGTTCTTC CSAPPPPSYNEQFF
NA 15 NA TRBJ2-3 TRBV12-3/TRBV12-4 TGTGCCAGCAGGGTACTAGCCTTTGGCACAGATACGCAGTATTTT CASRVLAFGTDTQYF
NA 15 NA TRBJ2-7 TRBV28 TGTGCCAGCAGTTCCCGATCCGGGCCCCACTACGAGCAGTACTTC CASSSRSGPHYEQYF
NA 15 NA TRBJ1-4 TRBV18 TGTGCCAGCTCTCCCGAGGCAGGCCTGCGTGAAAAACTGTTTTTT CASSPEAGLREKLFF
NA 10 few TRBJ1-2 TRBV20-1 TGCAGTGCTGTGGGGTATGGCTACACCTTC CSAVGYGYTF
TRBD2 15 NA TRBJ2-1 TRBV5-1 TGCGCCAGCAGCTCCGGGACTAGCGGACACAATGAGCAGTTCTTC CASSSGTSGHNEQFF
TRBD2 15 NA TRBJ2-4 TRBV12-3/TRBV12-4 TGTGCCAGCAGTTTACTAGCGGGGCCCCGGGGGGAGCAGTACTTC CASSLLAGPRGEQYF
NA 13 NA TRBJ2-1 TRBV6-4 TGTGCCAGCAGTGACTCTGATAGGAATGAGCAGTTCTTC CASSDSDRNEQFF
TRBD2 16 NA TRBJ2-5 TRBV3-1 TGTGCCAGCAGCCAACGACTAGCGGGATTACCAGAGACCCAGTACTTC CASSQRLAGLPETQYF